This is a list of T cell receptor beta chains from one sample in a study of blood T cell repertoires in COVID-19. Measured with immunoSEQ multiplex PCR; TCRdb has only the in-frame clones, and not every one. Of around 220,000 clones in the sample, 80% are singletons; the top ten hold 6% to 7.5%. The specimen was PBMCs or T cells enriched from blood (not recorded which). These receptors were taken from a woman between 35 and 50 years old with acute COVID-19. CDR3s include the opening cysteine and the closing phenylalanine or tryptophan. D genes are given only for firm matches. Part of the rows lack a size; the others show once, few, many or a class for expanded clones.

D gene	V gene	J gene	clone size	CDR3 protein	CDR3 DNA
TRBD2	TRBV5-1	TRBJ2-1	once	CASSPGGLAGLDEQFF	TGCGCCAGCAGCCCAGGAGGGTTAGCGGGTCTCGATGAGCAGTTCTTC
TRBD1	TRBV7-9	TRBJ1-6	NA	CASSSTGGSYNSPLHF	TGTGCCAGCAGCTCGACAGGGGGCTCATATAATTCACCCCTCCACTTT
TRBD2	TRBV6-2/TRBV6-3	TRBJ2-1	NA	CASSLAGSSYNEQFF	TGTGCCAGCAGTCTAGCGGGTAGCTCCTACAATGAGCAGTTCTTC
TRBD1	TRBV28	TRBJ1-2	NA	CASSSPTGGWDYGYTF	TGTGCCAGCAGTTCCCCAACAGGGGGTTGGGACTATGGCTACACCTTC
TRBD2	TRBV7-2	TRBJ2-2	NA	CASSPTSGRGVGELFF	TGTGCCAGCAGCCCGACTAGCGGGAGGGGGGTCGGGGAGCTGTTTTTT
TRBD1	TRBV9	TRBJ1-1	NA	CASSVAQIGQGGTEAFF	TGTGCCAGCAGCGTAGCCCAAATAGGACAGGGTGGGACTGAAGCTTTCTTT
NA	TRBV7-9	TRBJ2-7	NA	CASSRPSSHEQYF	TGTGCCAGCAGTCGACCGTCTAGCCACGAGCAGTACTTC
NA	TRBV30	TRBJ1-5	NA	CAWSVTGALNQPQHF	TGTGCCTGGAGTGTTACTGGGGCCCTCAATCAGCCCCAGCATTTT
NA	TRBV19	TRBJ2-7	once	CASSNRRGLPGYEQYF	TGTGCCAGTAGTAACCGGCGAGGCCTGCCGGGTTACGAGCAGTACTTC
NA	TRBV29-1	TRBJ2-6	NA	CSVDRGSGANVLTF	TGCAGCGTTGATCGCGGCTCTGGGGCCAACGTCCTGACTTTC
TRBD1	TRBV27	TRBJ2-7	NA	CASSLRDSGARYEQYF	TGTGCCAGCAGTCTACGGGACAGTGGGGCCCGCTACGAGCAGTACTTC
TRBD2	TRBV5-5	TRBJ2-5	NA	CASSFGGEGTQYF	TGTGCCAGCAGCTTCGGTGGGGAGGGGACCCAGTACTTC
NA	TRBV6-5	TRBJ1-4	NA	CASRPQGGNEKLFF	TGTGCCAGCAGACCTCAGGGAGGGAATGAAAAACTGTTTTTT
NA	TRBV5-1	TRBJ1-5	NA	CASSLETGSDQPQHF	TGCGCCAGCAGCTTAGAGACAGGTAGCGATCAGCCCCAGCATTTT
NA	TRBV11-2	TRBJ1-5	NA	CASSRDTSNQPQHF	TGTGCCAGCAGCCGGGACACTAGCAATCAGCCCCAGCATTTT
NA	TRBV7-3	TRBJ1-4	NA	CASARGINEKLFF	TGTGCCAGCGCGAGGGGGATTAATGAAAAACTGTTTTTT
NA	TRBV6-5	TRBJ1-1	NA	CASRRSWNTEAFF	TGTGCCAGCAGACGGAGCTGGAACACTGAAGCTTTCTTT
NA	TRBV9	TRBJ2-1	NA	CASSLKWGSAGSYNEQFF	TGTGCCAGCAGCCTAAAGTGGGGTAGCGCGGGCTCCTACAATGAGCAGTTCTTC
TRBD1	TRBV27	TRBJ1-5	many	CASSFSGGSHQPQHF	TGTGCCAGCAGTTTCTCAGGGGGCAGCCATCAGCCCCAGCATTTT
TRBD2	TRBV5-1	TRBJ2-3	NA	CASSERTSGVTDTQYF	TGCGCCAGCAGCGAACGGACTAGCGGGGTCACAGATACGCAGTATTTT
NA	TRBV3-1/TRBV3-2	TRBJ2-3	few	CASSQDGGYTDTQYF	TGTGCCAGCAGCCAAGATGGCGGATACACAGATACGCAGTATTTT
NA	TRBV7-2	TRBJ1-2	NA	CASSLVQGMGYTF	TGTGCCAGCAGCTTAGTCCAGGGGATGGGCTACACCTTC
TRBD1	TRBV5-4	TRBJ1-1	NA	CASSLAHRGIDTEAFF	TGTGCCAGCAGCTTGGCCCACAGGGGGATCGACACTGAAGCTTTCTTT
NA	TRBV7-9	TRBJ1-1	NA	CASSLSGVGTEAFF	TGTGCCAGCAGCCTATCAGGGGTAGGGACTGAAGCTTTCTTT
NA	TRBV7-9	TRBJ1-1	NA	CASSHSLNTEAFF	TGTGCCAGCAGCCATTCCCTGAACACTGAAGCTTTCTTT
NA	TRBV19	TRBJ2-7	NA	CASSEVHFYEQYF	TGTGCCAGTTCCGAGGTTCATTTTTACGAGCAGTACTTC
TRBD2	TRBV30	TRBJ2-3	NA	CAWSGGGLGTDTQYF	TGTGCCTGGAGTGGGGGAGGGCTGGGCACAGATACGCAGTATTTT
TRBD1	TRBV28	TRBJ1-3	NA	CASSLKGQNGNTIYF	TGTGCCAGCAGCTTAAAGGGACAGAATGGAAACACCATATATTTT
NA	TRBV3-1/TRBV3-2	TRBJ1-2	NA	CASSQGMRATNGYTF	TGTGCCAGCAGCCAAGGGATGAGGGCGACGAATGGCTACACCTTC
NA	TRBV12-3/TRBV12-4	TRBJ1-5	NA	CASSLAADQPQHF	TGTGCCAGCAGTTTAGCGGCAGATCAGCCCCAGCATTTT
NA	TRBV18	TRBJ2-3	NA	CASSPDSTDTQYF	TGTGCCAGCTCACCCGACTCCACAGATACGCAGTATTTT
TRBD1	TRBV28	TRBJ1-4	NA	CASVTGGSEKLFF	TGTGCCAGCGTGACAGGGGGCAGTGAAAAACTGTTTTTT
NA	TRBV11-2	TRBJ2-7	NA	CASSLDGGRGEEQYF	TGTGCCAGCAGCTTAGATGGAGGGAGAGGAGAAGAGCAGTACTTC
TRBD2	TRBV13	TRBJ2-7	NA	CASSSRGGLYEQYF	TGTGCCAGCAGCTCACGGGGGGGCCTCTACGAGCAGTACTTC
TRBD1	TRBV30	TRBJ1-5	NA	CACTGTENQPQHF	TGTGCCTGTACCGGGACAGAGAATCAGCCCCAGCATTTT
NA	TRBV28	TRBJ2-4	NA	CASTQPPGIQYF	TGTGCCAGCACCCAGCCCCCGGGCATTCAGTACTTC
TRBD2	TRBV28	TRBJ2-1	NA	CASSSGTSGRLYNEQFF	TGTGCCAGCAGTTCAGGGACTAGCGGGAGACTATACAATGAGCAGTTCTTC
NA	TRBV5-5	TRBJ1-1	NA	CASSLAQNTEAFF	TGTGCCAGCAGCTTGGCCCAAAACACTGAAGCTTTCTTT
NA	TRBV21-1	TRBJ1-6	NA	CASSRDSANSPLHF	TGTGCCAGCAGCCGGGACTCCGCCAATTCACCCCTCCACTTT
NA	TRBV5-1	TRBJ2-3	few	CASSRQKSSTDTQYF	TGCGCCAGCAGCCGACAGAAATCTAGCACAGATACGCAGTATTTT
NA	TRBV18	TRBJ1-1	NA	CASPPVRTMNTEAFF	TGTGCCAGCCCCCCGGTCCGTACCATGAACACTGAAGCTTTCTTT
NA	TRBV7-9	TRBJ2-2	NA	CASSSLLAGELFF	TGTGCCAGCAGCTCGCTCCTAGCTGGTGAGCTGTTTTTT
TRBD1	TRBV19	TRBJ1-2	few	CASSIWTGVGYTF	TGTGCCAGTAGTATCTGGACAGGGGTTGGCTACACCTTC
NA	TRBV12-3/TRBV12-4	TRBJ1-1	NA	CASSWTWNTEAFF	TGTGCCAGCAGCTGGACATGGAACACTGAAGCTTTCTTT
TRBD1	TRBV27	TRBJ2-1	NA	CASSPGTGGSNEQFF	TGTGCCAGCAGTCCCGGGACAGGGGGGAGCAATGAGCAGTTCTTC
NA	TRBV2	TRBJ1-1	NA	CASSVWQKNTEAFF	TGTGCCAGCAGTGTTTGGCAGAAGAACACTGAAGCTTTCTTT